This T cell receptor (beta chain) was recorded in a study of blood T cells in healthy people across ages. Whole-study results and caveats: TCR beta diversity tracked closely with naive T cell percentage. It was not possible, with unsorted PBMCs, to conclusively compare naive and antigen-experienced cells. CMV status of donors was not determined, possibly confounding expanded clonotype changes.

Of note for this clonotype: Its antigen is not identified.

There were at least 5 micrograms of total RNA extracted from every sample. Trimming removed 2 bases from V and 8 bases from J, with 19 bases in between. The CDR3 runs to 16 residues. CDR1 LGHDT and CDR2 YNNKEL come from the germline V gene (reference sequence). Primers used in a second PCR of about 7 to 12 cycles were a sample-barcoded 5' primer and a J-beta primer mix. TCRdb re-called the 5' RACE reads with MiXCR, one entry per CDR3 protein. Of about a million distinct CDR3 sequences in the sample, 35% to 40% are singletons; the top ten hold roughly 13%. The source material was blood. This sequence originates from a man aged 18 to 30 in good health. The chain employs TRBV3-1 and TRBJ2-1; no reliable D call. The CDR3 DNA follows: TGTGCCAGCAGCCAACTTAGGGCGTTAACGAATGATGAGCAGTTCTTC. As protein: CASSQLRALTNDEQFF.